This T cell receptor (beta chain) was sequenced during a study of early T cells in non-severe SARS-CoV-2 infection. In TCRdb, the 5' RACE reads were re-called with MiXCR into one record per CDR3 protein. The table lists roughly 40,000 distinct CDR3 sequences, approximately 6.1% of them singletons. This clonotype was seen a few times. This CDR3 region has 15 residues. Deletions cut 5 bases from V and 3 bases from J, with 13 bases between. The germline V gene encodes CDR1 MDHEN and CDR2 SYDVKM. The rearrangement links TRBV28 to TRBJ2-2; maybe TRBD2 (6 bases). Source material: whole blood. The sequence was collected from an adult who was a healthcare worker with PCR-confirmed SARS-CoV-2 infection or an uninfected control (not recorded which). CDR3 bases: TGTGCCAGCAGTCGCCGGGACTCCTACACCGGGGAGCTGTTTTTT. Translating gives CASSRRDSYTGELFF.